This note documents a single T cell receptor beta chain sequence. Antigen unknown. This entry is derived from a study of T cells after yellow fever vaccination. Overall study context: SMART-Seq v4 Ultra Low Input prepared the low-cell-number fractions. Study findings and constraints: One caveat is that FACS-sorted repertoires could contain abundant clonotypes contaminating from the bulk population. Subsequent booster samples again held most clones from primary vaccination (more than 95% CD4, nearly 90% CD8).

V was trimmed by 5 bases and J by 7 bases, leaving 15 bases between them. Germline CDR1 is SGHTA and CDR2 is FQGNSA. The CDR3 extends over 14 amino acids. TCRdb re-analysed the 5' RACE reads in MiXCR, keeping a single row per CDR3 protein. Of 550,000 or so distinct CDR3 sequences listed, about 19% are singletons. The sample in question was PBMCs, obtained 15 days after the yellow fever booster vaccination. The chain couples TRBV7-2 to TRBJ2-1; the D gene could be TRBD1 or TRBD2 (6 bases each). The TCR comes from a man in his thirties or forties who received the YFV17D yellow fever vaccine. The CDR3 reads CASSGQTRGNEQFF. The CDR3 DNA reads as TGTGCCAGCAGCGGGCAGACTAGGGGGAATGAGCAGTTCTTC.